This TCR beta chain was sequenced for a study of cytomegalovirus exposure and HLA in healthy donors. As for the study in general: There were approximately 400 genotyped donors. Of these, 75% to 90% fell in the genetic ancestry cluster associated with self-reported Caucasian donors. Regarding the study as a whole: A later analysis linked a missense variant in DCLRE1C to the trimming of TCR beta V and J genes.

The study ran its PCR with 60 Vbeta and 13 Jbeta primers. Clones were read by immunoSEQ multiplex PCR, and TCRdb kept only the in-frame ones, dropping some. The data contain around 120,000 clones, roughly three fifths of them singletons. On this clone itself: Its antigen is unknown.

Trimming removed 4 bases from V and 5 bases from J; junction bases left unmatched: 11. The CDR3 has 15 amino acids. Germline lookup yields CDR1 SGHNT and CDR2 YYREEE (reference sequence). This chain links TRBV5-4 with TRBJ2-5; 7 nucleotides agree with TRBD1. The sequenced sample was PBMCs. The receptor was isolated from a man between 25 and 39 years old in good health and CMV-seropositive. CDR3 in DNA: TGTGCCAGCAGCAAAAAAGGGGGCGTTAGGGAGACCCAGTACTTC. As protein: CASSKKGGVRETQYF.